This T cell receptor beta chain was retrieved from a study of CD8+CD57+ T cells in acquired aplastic anemia. Across the study: When averaged, DNA from sorted CD4+ and CD8+ cells came to about 3 ug. Whole-study findings and limits: Researchers report that fewer than 30 CD8+ CDR3 sequences appeared in both patients and controls.

Before being chosen for sequencing, patients had shown CD8+CD57+ cell expansion by flow cytometry. There are 15 residues in the CDR3. Germline CDR1 and CDR2: SNHLY and FYNNEI. V gave up 7 bases and J gave up 0 bases; unmatched junction bases: 9. TCR beta VDJ and CDR3 profiling used genomic DNA as template. MiXCR, applied by TCRdb to the reads, yields one record per CDR3 protein. The table lists 200,000 to 300,000 distinct CDR3 sequences, roughly 82% of them singletons, with approximately 40% in the top ten. As for this clonotype: What it binds is not known.

Sequencing input: sorted CD4+, CD8+, or CD8+CD57+ T cells (not recorded which) from PBMCs. The sequence derives from a human donor with aplastic anemia. V usage is TRBV2 and J usage is TRBJ2-7; 7 bases match TRBD1. The CDR3: CASTLDRTSSYEQYF. DNA for the CDR3: TGTGCCAGCACCCTGGACAGGACAAGCTCCTACGAGCAGTACTTC.